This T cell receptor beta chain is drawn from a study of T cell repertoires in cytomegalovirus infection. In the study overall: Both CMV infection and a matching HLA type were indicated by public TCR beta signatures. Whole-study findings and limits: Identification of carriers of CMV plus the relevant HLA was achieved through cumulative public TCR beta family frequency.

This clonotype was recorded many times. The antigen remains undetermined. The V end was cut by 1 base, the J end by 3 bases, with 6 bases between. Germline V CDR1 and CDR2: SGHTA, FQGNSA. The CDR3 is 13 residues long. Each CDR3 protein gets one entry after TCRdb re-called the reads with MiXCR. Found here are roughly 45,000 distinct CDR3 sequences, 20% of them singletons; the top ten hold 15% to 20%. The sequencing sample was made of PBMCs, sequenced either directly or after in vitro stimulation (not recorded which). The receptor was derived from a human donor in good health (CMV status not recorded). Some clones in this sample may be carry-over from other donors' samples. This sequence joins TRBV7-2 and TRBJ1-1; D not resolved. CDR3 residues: CASSLGPDTEAFF. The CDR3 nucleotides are TGTGCCAGCAGCTTAGGTCCGGACACTGAAGCTTTCTTT.